The subject of this entry is one TCR beta chain. The V gene's germline CDR1 is KGHSH and CDR2 LQKENI. The CDR3 loop spans 16 amino acids. The trim removed 2 bases at V and 0 bases at J, leaving 4 bases unmatched. Per the original methods: For nucleated cells, counts were estimated from reference gene primer amplification. Sequenced by immunoSEQ multiplex PCR; TCRdb stores in-frame clones only, minus some. V, J and clone size are taken as reported in that table, and D and trimming were inferred from the DNA itself. The sample consists of over 200,000 clones, almost 90% of them appearing once. The data stem from a study of blood T cell repertoires in COVID-19. Study at large: The origin of the acute and convalescent COVID-19 samples was the United States, Italy and Spain. T cells, B-cell-depleted T cells, or PBMCs supplied cDNA or gDNA.

This sequence originates from a woman aged 55 to 70 with acute or convalescent COVID-19. The chain has TRBV18 and TRBJ2-4; 7 bases are a match to TRBD1. The sample consisted of peripheral blood. Here the CDR3 reads CASSPGTDLAKNIQYF. CDR3 nucleotide sequence: TGTGCCAGCTCACCAGGGACAGACTTAGCCAAAAACATTCAGTACTTC.